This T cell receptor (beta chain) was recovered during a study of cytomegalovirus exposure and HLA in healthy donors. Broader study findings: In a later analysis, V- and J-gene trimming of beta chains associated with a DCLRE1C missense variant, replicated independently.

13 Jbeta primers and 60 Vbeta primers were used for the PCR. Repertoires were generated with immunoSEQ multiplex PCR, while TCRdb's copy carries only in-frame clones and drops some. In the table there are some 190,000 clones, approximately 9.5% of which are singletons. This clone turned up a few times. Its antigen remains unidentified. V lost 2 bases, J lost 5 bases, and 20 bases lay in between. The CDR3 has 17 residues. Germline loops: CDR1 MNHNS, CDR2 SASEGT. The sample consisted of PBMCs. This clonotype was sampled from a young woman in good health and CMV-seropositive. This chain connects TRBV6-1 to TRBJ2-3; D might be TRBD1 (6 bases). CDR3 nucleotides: TGTGCCAGCAGTGAAAAACAGGGTTGGGTTCCAGGAGATACGCAGTATTTT. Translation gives CASSEKQGWVPGDTQYF.